What follows are 30 T cell receptor beta chains derived from one specimen sequenced in a study of blood T cell repertoires in COVID-19. Using immunoSEQ multiplex PCR, the repertoire was profiled, and TCRdb retains in-frame clones only, with some absent. The repertoire includes about 150,000 clones, 75% to 90% of them detected once, and 2% to 3% sits in the top ten. Sequencing was performed on peripheral blood. The receptors were sampled from a woman aged 65 to 85 with acute or convalescent COVID-19.

The rearrangement joins TRBV2 to TRBJ2-1; 9 bases line up with TRBD1. Germline trimming cut 10 bases from V and 7 bases from J; bases unmatched to any gene: 8. Germline CDR1 SNHLY, CDR2 FYNNEI. The CDR3 has 13 amino acids. In DNA, the CDR3 is TGTGCCATCAGGACAGGGGTAATTAATGAGCAGTTCTTC. It is translated as CAIRTGVINEQFF.

This sequence joins TRBV2 and TRBJ1-2, with D tentatively TRBD1 (5 bases). CDR1 is SNHLY, CDR2 FYNNEI, per germline. The length of the CDR3 is 12 residues. The ends were cut back, 7 bases at V and 3 bases at J, with 9 bases in the middle. The DNA of the CDR3 is TGTGCCAGCACACCAGGGCACTATGGCTACACCTTC. Translation: CASTPGHYGYTF. The full variable domain, completed using reference TRBV2 and TRBJ1-2, is EPEVTQTPSHQVTQMGQEVILRCVPISNHLYFYWYRQILGQKVEFLVSFYNNEISEKSEIFDDQFSVERPDGSNFTLKIRSTKLEDSAMYFCASTPGHYGYTFGSGTRLTVV.

The CDR3 region is CASSYSAGENTEAFF. For the CDR3, the DNA is TGTGCCAGCAGTTACTCGGCAGGGGAGAACACTGAAGCTTTCTTT. V gene TRBV6-5 combines with J gene TRBJ1-1, with D perhaps matching TRBD1 (6 bases). This CDR3 has 15 amino acids. V was cut by 0 bases and J by 1 base, with 9 bases left in between. The germline gives CDR1 MNHEY, CDR2 SVGAGI.

V usage is TRBV30 and J usage is TRBJ1-6, with a possible D match to TRBD1 (5 bases). From germline, CDR1 is GTSNPN and CDR2 SVGIG (reference sequence). V was cut by 5 bases and J by 5 bases, with 10 bases left in between. This CDR3 is built from 13 residues. Here the CDR3 reads CAWDRKHNSPLHF. The DNA for the CDR3 is TGTGCCTGGGACAGAAAACATAATTCACCCCTCCACTTT.

This clone was detected only once. The CDR3 bases are TGTGCCAGCAGCCCGCAGGGGGGCTATGGCTACACCTTC. It encodes CASSPQGGYGYTF. The chain employs TRBV7-9 and TRBJ1-2; 7 nucleotides match TRBD1. Germline V gene lookup returns CDR1 SEHNR and CDR2 FQNEAQ (reference sequence). This CDR3 comprises 13 residues. Losses at the gene ends were 5 bases for V and 4 bases for J; bases not matched to a gene: 4.

The V gene is TRBV24-1, the J gene TRBJ2-5; 7 nucleotides line up with TRBD2. This CDR3 spans 14 amino acids. CDR1 is KGHDR and CDR2 is SFDVKD in the germline V gene. V was pared by 4 bases and J by 5 bases, with 6 bases of the junction left unmatched. The CDR3 sequence: CATSESTGRETQYF. CDR3 nucleotides: TGTGCCACCAGTGAATCTACCGGGAGGGAGACCCAGTACTTC.

The chain has TRBV3-1 (or the pseudogene TRBV3-2) and TRBJ2-3; 11 positions match TRBD2. In germline, CDR1 is LGHDT, CDR2 YNNKEL (reference sequence). After removal of 3 bases from V and 1 base from J, the junction contained 6 bases not matched to a gene. This CDR3 has 17 amino acids. The CDR3 sequence is CASSHSPLAGGTDTQYF. For the CDR3, the DNA is TGTGCCAGCAGCCACTCCCCACTAGCGGGGGGCACAGATACGCAGTATTTT.

This chain connects TRBV19 to TRBJ1-5; D is perhaps TRBD1 (6 bases). Trimming took 2 bases from V and 1 from J, leaving 18 bases between them. CDR3 length equals 18 residues. The germline V gene has CDR1 LNHDA and CDR2 SQIVND (reference sequence). The CDR3 protein is CASSIRTARDTSNQPQHF. The CDR3 DNA sequence: TGTGCCAGTAGTATAAGGACAGCAAGAGATACGAGCAATCAGCCCCAGCATTTT.

V is TRBV6-5 and J is TRBJ2-7; 11 bases are a match to TRBD1. V gave up 6 bases and J gave up 2 bases; unmatched junction bases: 6. The CDR3 is 15 residues long. Germline V CDR1 and CDR2: MNHEY, SVGAGI. The CDR3 sequence: CASSADRGLTYEQYF. The CDR3 nucleotides are TGTGCCAGCAGCGCGGACAGGGGGCTGACCTACGAGCAGTACTTC.

The chain is built from TRBV28 and TRBJ1-4, with D unclear. CDR1 is MDHEN, CDR2 SYDVKM, per germline. The CDR3 runs 12 residues. The V gene lost 3 bases and the J gene lost 7 bases, with 6 bases spanning the gap. CDR3 in amino acids: CASSLMAEKLFF. The DNA for the CDR3 is TGTGCCAGCAGTTTGATGGCTGAAAAACTGTTTTTT.

The chain recombines TRBV15 with TRBJ1-1, with D possibly being TRBD1 (5 bases). This CDR3 region has 15 residues. Germline values: CDR1 LNHNV, CDR2 YYDKDF (reference sequence). Trimming removed 3 bases from V and 8 bases from J, with 19 bases in between. CDR3 sequence (DNA): TGTGCCACCAGCAGGAAGCGGGCATTTGGGGGGGAAGCTTTCTTT. This codes for CATSRKRAFGGEAFF. The full variable domain, its missing parts supplied by reference TRBV15 and TRBJ1-1, is DAMVIQNPRYQVTQFGKPVTLSCSQTLNHNVMYWYQQKSSQAPKLLFHYYDKDFNNEADTPDNFQSRRPNTSFCFLDIRSPGLGDTAMYLCATSRKRAFGGEAFFGQGTRLTVV.

The genes are TRBV11-2 and TRBJ2-3, with D perhaps TRBD2 (7 bases). The V gene's germline CDR1 is SGHAT and CDR2 FQNNGV. The CDR3 is 14 residues long. V shed 4 bases and J shed 8 bases, with 16 bases lying between them. CDR3 sequence: CASSSNMGGPTQYF. The CDR3 nucleotides are TGTGCCAGCAGCTCCAACATGGGGGGGCCTACGCAGTATTTT.

This clone was found a few times. The V gene is TRBV6-5, the J gene TRBJ1-1; a weak D match, TRBD1 (6 bases). Germline V gives CDR1 MNHEY, CDR2 SVGAGI. The V end lost 5 bases, the J end lost 4 bases, and 14 bases lay between the germline ends. The CDR3 has 14 amino acids. CDR3 loop: CASSPPGGRTEAFF. In DNA, the CDR3 is TGTGCCAGCAGTCCCCCCGGGGGGCGCACTGAAGCTTTCTTT.

This clone was recorded once. The chain employs TRBV18 and TRBJ2-2; 7 positions agree with TRBD2. CDR3 length: 17 residues. With 3 bases clipped from V and 0 bases from J, the junction kept 7 bases outside the gene matches. Per the germline V gene, CDR1 is KGHSH and CDR2 is LQKENI. The CDR3 nucleotides are TGTGCCAGCTCACCCTACCAAGCGGGATCGAACACCGGGGAGCTGTTTTTT. Its protein is CASSPYQAGSNTGELFF.

The chain uses TRBV6-5 and TRBJ1-1, with 7 positions matching TRBD1. CDR1 is MNHEY and CDR2 is SVGAGI in the germline V gene. The CDR3 is 14 amino acids. The trim removed 7 bases at V and 6 bases at J, leaving 11 bases unmatched. CDR3 residues: CASNLGGGMAEAFF. CDR3 in DNA: TGTGCCAGCAACTTAGGGGGCGGGATGGCTGAAGCTTTCTTT.

This clone was seen once. The rearrangement links TRBV10-3 to TRBJ2-1, with TRBD2 matching over 9 bases. V lost 9 bases and J lost 5; bases outside the gene matches: 5. This CDR3 spans 13 amino acids. CDR1 and CDR2 from the germline V gene are ENHRY and SYGVKD. This chain's CDR3 is CAIAGGIDNEQFF. CDR3 nucleotides: TGTGCCATAGCGGGGGGAATCGACAATGAGCAGTTCTTC.

This sequence joins TRBV6-4 and TRBJ1-2; tentative D call: TRBD1 (6 bases). The V end lost 6 bases, the J end lost 6 bases, and 11 bases lay between the germline ends. Germline CDR1 MRHNA, CDR2 SNTAGT. This CDR3 comprises 12 residues. For the CDR3, the DNA is TGTGCCAGCAGAAACGCAGGGGATGGCTACACCTTC. This translates into CASRNAGDGYTF.

The V call is TRBV7-9, the J call TRBJ1-1; D gene unclear. The CDR3 covers 14 residues. The ends were cut back, 1 base at V and 1 base at J, with 7 bases in the middle. Germline V lookup: CDR1 SEHNR, CDR2 FQNEAQ (reference sequence). The CDR3 region is CASSLEAGNTEAFF. For the CDR3, the DNA is TGTGCCAGCAGCTTAGAGGCGGGGAACACTGAAGCTTTCTTT.

The chain links TRBV18 to TRBJ2-1, with 11 bases aligning to TRBD1. Germline trimming cut 3 bases from V and 5 bases from J; bases unmatched to any gene: 3. CDR1 is KGHSH, CDR2 LQKENI, per germline. The CDR3 runs to 15 residues. In DNA form, the CDR3 reads TGTGCCAGCTCACCGGGACAGGGGGGCAACAATGAGCAGTTCTTC. This codes for CASSPGQGGNNEQFF.

CDR3 bases: TGTGCCACCAGCTATATAGCGGGGGGGCTTGAGACCCAGTACTTC. Translated, it gives CATSYIAGGLETQYF. This rearrangement joins TRBV15 to TRBJ2-5, with 11 positions matching TRBD2. CDR1 is LNHNV and CDR2 is YYDKDF in the germline V gene (reference sequence). The CDR3 is made up of 15 amino acids. The J segment lost 5 bases and the V segment lost 5 bases, leaving 7 bases of the junction unmatched.

This clone was seen a single time. The chain links TRBV7-8 to TRBJ2-3, with TRBD2 matching 9 bases. CDR1 and CDR2 from the germline V gene are SGHVS and FQNEAQ. V shed 1 base and J 1 base; nucleotides not matched to a gene: 9. The CDR3 runs to 18 residues. In nucleotides, the CDR3 is TGTGCCAGCAGCTTAGGGGCTAGCGGGGAATTAGGCACAGATACGCAGTATTTT. Protein sequence: CASSLGASGELGTDTQYF.

The V gene is TRBV5-5, the J gene TRBJ1-4, with 8 positions matching TRBD1. V dropped 0 bases and J dropped 8; count of bases not matched to a gene: 9. CDR1 SGHKS and CDR2 YYEKEE come from the germline V gene (reference sequence). The CDR3 is 16 amino acids. CDR3 amino acids: CASSLGNRGKNEKLFF. CDR3 DNA: TGTGCCAGCAGCTTGGGAAACAGGGGGAAGAACGAAAAACTGTTTTTT. Drawing the rest from reference TRBV5-5 and TRBJ1-4, the complete variable domain is DAGVTQSPTHLIKTRGQQVTLRCSPISGHKSVSWYQQVLGQGPQFIFQYYEKEERGRGNFPDRFSARQFPNYSSELNVNALLLGDSALYLCASSLGNRGKNEKLFFGSGTQLSVL.

The rearrangement joins TRBV28 to TRBJ1-4; D ambiguous. From germline, CDR1 is MDHEN and CDR2 SYDVKM. This CDR3 has 16 amino acids. With 2 bases removed from V and 0 bases from J, the gap between germline ends came to 10 bases. The CDR3 is CASSLMGATTNEKLFF. The CDR3 nucleotides read TGTGCCAGCAGTTTAATGGGAGCAACAACTAATGAAAAACTGTTTTTT.

The chain carries TRBV6-5 and TRBJ2-7; D is possibly TRBD2 (5 bases). Germline CDR1 is MNHEY and CDR2 is SVGAGI. Trimming stripped 7 bases from V and 6 bases from J, with 19 bases between. This CDR3 spans 14 amino acids. This CDR3 is CASILDGLEAEQYF. The CDR3 region has the DNA TGTGCCAGCATATTGGACGGTCTGGAGGCCGAGCAGTACTTC.

J is TRBJ1-2 and V is TRBV6-5; D not certain. Trimming removed 0 bases from V and 5 bases from J, with 16 bases in between. Germline V lookup: CDR1 MNHEY, CDR2 SVGAGI. This CDR3 has 16 amino acids. Here the CDR3 reads CASSYSFDSSLYGYTF. The CDR3 coding sequence is TGTGCCAGCAGTTACTCGTTCGACTCGTCTTTATATGGCTACACCTTC.

This rearrangement joins TRBV5-6 to TRBJ2-1; D possibly corresponds to TRBD2 (5 bases). CDR3 length: 11 amino acids. Germline V gene lookup returns CDR1 SGHDT and CDR2 YYEEEE. The V end lost 0 bases, the J end lost 13 bases, and 8 bases lay between the germline ends. The CDR3 spells CASSLGRYQFF. Written as DNA, the CDR3 is TGTGCCAGCAGCTTGGGGAGGTATCAGTTCTTC.

The V gene is TRBV2, the J gene TRBJ1-2; 9 bases are shared with TRBD1. The V and J ends lost 1 base and 2 bases, in that order; junction bases with no gene match: 5. Germline CDR1 and CDR2: SNHLY and FYNNEI. CDR3 size: 16 residues. CDR3 protein: CASSEVGGQGNYGYTF. CDR3 bases: TGTGCCAGCAGTGAAGTGGGGGGACAGGGAAACTATGGCTACACCTTC.

The chain combines TRBV15 with TRBJ1-2; D unresolved. The CDR3 extends over 15 amino acids. Germline V gene lookup returns CDR1 LNHNV and CDR2 YYDKDF (reference sequence). Trimming cost V 5 bases and J 8 bases, with 21 bases left between them. The CDR3 reads CATSPQDIPTRGYTF. The CDR3 DNA is TGTGCCACCAGCCCCCAGGATATCCCCACAAGGGGCTACACCTTC.

This chain's CDR3 is CASSSRFASPNTGELFF. DNA for the CDR3: TGTGCCAGCAGCTCTAGATTTGCTAGCCCGAACACCGGGGAGCTGTTTTTT. This rearrangement joins TRBV11-2 to TRBJ2-2, with D maybe TRBD2 (5 bases). V was clipped by 4 bases and J by 0 bases, with 15 bases between them. CDR1 is SGHAT, CDR2 FQNNGV, per germline. This CDR3 contains 17 residues.

The chain is built from TRBV4-1 and TRBJ2-5; TRBD2 matches at 14 bases. V trimming: 1 base; J trimming: 2 bases; junction bases outside the gene matches: 0. Looked up from germline, CDR1 is MGHRA and CDR2 is YSYEKL. The CDR3 has 16 amino acids. CDR3 in amino acids: CASSQGLAGGQETQYF. The CDR3, as DNA: TGCGCCAGCAGCCAAGGACTAGCGGGGGGGCAAGAGACCCAGTACTTC.